These T cell receptor beta chains were read from a single sample in a study of OX40 agonist ivuxolimab in advanced cancers. TCRdb's copy holds only in-frame clones and misses some; the assay was immunoSEQ multiplex PCR. The profile shows roughly 70,000 clones, approximately 84% of them singletons. The input for sequencing was CD4+ or CD8+ T cells sorted from blood, taken in a trial of the OX40 agonist ivuxolimab. The source of these receptors is an adult with an advanced solid tumor such as melanoma, head and neck, liver or kidney cancer. Each CDR3 is given with its conserved first and last residue. Fields, in order: CDR3 DNA, CDR3 protein, V gene, J gene, D gene, clone size. The D gene is left open where the match is weak. Clone size is shown for a subset of rows, as once, few, many or a class of expanded clone.

CDR3 DNA: TGCGCCAGCAGCTCAGAATCTAGCGGTGGCACAGATACGCAGTATTTT
CDR3 protein: CASSSESSGGTDTQYF
V gene: TRBV5-1
J gene: TRBJ2-3
D gene: TRBD2
clone size: few

CDR3 DNA: TGTGCCAGCAGCTCCTCAGCGGGAATTTTCTACGAGCAGTACTTC
CDR3 protein: CASSSSAGIFYEQYF
V gene: TRBV7-2
J gene: TRBJ2-7
D gene: TRBD2
clone size: NA

CDR3 DNA: TGCGCCAGCAGTGACCCGGACGGATCTGGAAACACCATATATTTT
CDR3 protein: CASSDPDGSGNTIYF
V gene: TRBV10-1
J gene: TRBJ1-3
D gene: NA
clone size: NA

CDR3 DNA: TGCGCCAGCAGCCCATCGACAGGGTCAGGCTATGGCTACACCTTC
CDR3 protein: CASSPSTGSGYGYTF
V gene: TRBV4-1
J gene: TRBJ1-2
D gene: TRBD1
clone size: NA

CDR3 DNA: TGTGCCAGCAGCTCTGGACAGTTCATTAACTATGGCTACACCTTC
CDR3 protein: CASSSGQFINYGYTF
V gene: TRBV11-2
J gene: TRBJ1-2
D gene: NA
clone size: NA

CDR3 DNA: TGTGCCAGCTCACCCATTAGTCAGAGGGGCAAAAACATTCAGTACTTC
CDR3 protein: CASSPISQRGKNIQYF
V gene: TRBV18
J gene: TRBJ2-4
D gene: NA
clone size: NA

CDR3 DNA: TGTGCCAGCAGCCCCTGGGGGGACCGGGCGGGCTACACCTTC
CDR3 protein: CASSPWGDRAGYTF
V gene: TRBV28
J gene: TRBJ1-2
D gene: NA
clone size: NA

CDR3 DNA: TGTGCCAGCAGTGCCCCCTACGAGCAGTACTTC
CDR3 protein: CASSAPYEQYF
V gene: TRBV6-5
J gene: TRBJ2-7
D gene: NA
clone size: NA

CDR3 DNA: TGTGCCAGCAGCTTAGCTAGCGGGAGGGCGGATACGCAGTATTTT
CDR3 protein: CASSLASGRADTQYF
V gene: TRBV7-8
J gene: TRBJ2-3
D gene: TRBD2
clone size: NA

CDR3 DNA: TGTGCCAGCAGTTGGCGCCGGGCCCTCTACGAGCAGTACTTC
CDR3 protein: CASSWRRALYEQYF
V gene: TRBV28
J gene: TRBJ2-7
D gene: NA
clone size: NA

CDR3 DNA: TGTGCCAGCAGCTTATCAAGCAATAGAAACACCGGGGAGCTGTTTTTT
CDR3 protein: CASSLSSNRNTGELFF
V gene: TRBV7-8
J gene: TRBJ2-2
D gene: NA
clone size: NA

CDR3 DNA: TGCGCCAGCCTCCGGGACATCGCCACAGATACGCAGTATTTT
CDR3 protein: CASLRDIATDTQYF
V gene: TRBV5-1
J gene: TRBJ2-3
D gene: NA
clone size: NA

CDR3 DNA: TGCGCCAGCAGCTTGAACCAAGCCTCCTACAATGAGCAGTTCTTC
CDR3 protein: CASSLNQASYNEQFF
V gene: TRBV5-1
J gene: TRBJ2-1
D gene: NA
clone size: NA

CDR3 DNA: TGTGCCAGCAGCGCTAGTGGGATTAGCGGGGTCGAGCAGTACTTC
CDR3 protein: CASSASGISGVEQYF
V gene: TRBV7-9
J gene: TRBJ2-7
D gene: TRBD2
clone size: few

CDR3 DNA: TGTGCCAGCAGTCCTAGCGGGAGAGAACAGTTCTTC
CDR3 protein: CASSPSGREQFF
V gene: TRBV14
J gene: TRBJ2-1
D gene: TRBD2
clone size: NA

CDR3 DNA: TGTGCCAGCAGCCAGGACTCGGTTGGGGGGGGAGAAAAACTGTTTTTT
CDR3 protein: CASSQDSVGGGEKLFF
V gene: TRBV11-2
J gene: TRBJ1-4
D gene: NA
clone size: NA

CDR3 DNA: TGTGCCAGCAGCCAAGCCGGGACAGGGGGCTATGGCTACACCTTC
CDR3 protein: CASSQAGTGGYGYTF
V gene: TRBV4-2
J gene: TRBJ1-2
D gene: TRBD1
clone size: NA

CDR3 DNA: TGCGCCAGCAGCTTGTTAAGGTCAGGGGCGGGTGAAAAACTGTTTTTT
CDR3 protein: CASSLLRSGAGEKLFF
V gene: TRBV5-1
J gene: TRBJ1-4
D gene: NA
clone size: NA

CDR3 DNA: TGTGCCAGCAGCTCCCCGGGACTAGCTATCCAGTACTTC
CDR3 protein: CASSSPGLAIQYF
V gene: TRBV7-9
J gene: TRBJ2-5
D gene: TRBD2
clone size: NA

CDR3 DNA: TGTGCCAGCAGGGCCGGACAGAACCACAATGAGCAGTTCTTC
CDR3 protein: CASRAGQNHNEQFF
V gene: TRBV2
J gene: TRBJ2-1
D gene: NA
clone size: NA

CDR3 DNA: TGTGCCAGCAGTTTCCGTGCTCGGGACAATGAGCAGTTCTTC
CDR3 protein: CASSFRARDNEQFF
V gene: TRBV28
J gene: TRBJ2-1
D gene: NA
clone size: once

CDR3 DNA: TGTGCCAGCAGCGTTAGCGGGGGGGTTAATCAGCCCCAGCATTTT
CDR3 protein: CASSVSGGVNQPQHF
V gene: TRBV9
J gene: TRBJ1-5
D gene: NA
clone size: NA

CDR3 DNA: TGTGCCAGCAGCTTTAGACAGGGGGGCACTGAAGCTTTCTTT
CDR3 protein: CASSFRQGGTEAFF
V gene: TRBV7-2
J gene: TRBJ1-1
D gene: TRBD1
clone size: NA